The clone carrying this T cell receptor beta chain has ten or more counts. Amplified regions were TCR beta CDR3 sequences from RNA transcripts. HTBI primers drove first-round RT-PCR of the TCR CDR3. Each CDR3 protein is one row after TCRdb ran MiXCR on the multiplex PCR reads. Among 650,000 to 850,000 distinct CDR3 sequences listed, roughly a sixth were seen once. Germline-derived CDR1 and CDR2 are DFQATT and SNEGSKA (reference sequence). The CDR3 is made up of 12 amino acids. With 7 bases removed from V and 1 base from J, the gap between germline ends came to 10 bases. The source of the sample is a study of T cells in Graves' hyperthyroidism and ophthalmopathy. Across the whole study: At initial diagnosis, before any treatment had begun, peripheral blood was obtained.

The study excluded patients with uncontrolled infection, other autoimmune disease, pregnancy or lactation. Input material: blood. The clonotype comes from a woman between 45 and 65 years old with Graves' hyperthyroidism that later progressed to Graves' ophthalmopathy. This sequence joins TRBV20-1 and TRBJ1-1; unclear D gene. The CDR3 DNA reads TGCAGTGGGGCCACGGGGAACACTGAAGCTTTCTTT. It yields the protein CSGATGNTEAFF.